This paragraph reports one T cell receptor beta chain. These data belong to a study of CD8+CD57+ T cells in acquired aplastic anemia. Whole-study context: Sorted CD4+ and CD8+ cell DNA averaged approximately 3.4 ug.

Using genomic DNA as the template, TCR beta VDJ and CDR3 profiling was carried out. TCRdb re-derived calls from the reads in MiXCR, one entry per CDR3 protein. The table records just over 400,000 distinct CDR3 sequences, 65% to 80% of them present only once. Sequences were obtained from sorted CD4+, CD8+, or CD8+CD57+ T cells (not recorded which) from PBMCs. The clonotype was recovered from a human donor in good health, serving as a control.

In DNA, the CDR3 is TGTGCCAGCAGCCACATTAAGACTAGCGGGGGTCACCAAGAGACCCAGTACTTC. Translated: CASSHIKTSGGHQETQYF. The chain recombines TRBV12-3 or TRBV12-4 with TRBJ2-7; 12 nucleotides match TRBD2. The J call is in doubt because the DNA end fits TRBJ2-5 better. The CDR3 contains 18 residues.